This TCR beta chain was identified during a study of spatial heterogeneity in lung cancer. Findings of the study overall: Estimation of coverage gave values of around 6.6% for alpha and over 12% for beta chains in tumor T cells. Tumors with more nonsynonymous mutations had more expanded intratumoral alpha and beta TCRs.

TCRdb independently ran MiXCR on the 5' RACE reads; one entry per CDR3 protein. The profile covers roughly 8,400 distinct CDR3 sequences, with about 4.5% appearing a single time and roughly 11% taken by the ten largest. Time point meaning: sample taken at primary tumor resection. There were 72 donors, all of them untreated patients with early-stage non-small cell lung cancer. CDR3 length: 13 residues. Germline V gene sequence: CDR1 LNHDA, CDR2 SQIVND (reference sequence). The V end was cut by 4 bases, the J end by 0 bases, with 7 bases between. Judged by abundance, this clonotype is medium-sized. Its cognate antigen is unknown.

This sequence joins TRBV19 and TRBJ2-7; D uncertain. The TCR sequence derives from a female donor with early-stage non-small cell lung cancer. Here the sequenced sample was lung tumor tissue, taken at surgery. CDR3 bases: TGTGCCAGTAGTACCCATATCTCCTACGAGCAGTACTTC. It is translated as CASSTHISYEQYF. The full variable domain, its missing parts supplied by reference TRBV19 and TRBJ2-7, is DGGITQSPKYLFRKEGQNVTLSCEQNLNHDAMYWYRQDPGQGLRLIYYSQIVNDFQKGDIAEGYSVSREKKESFPLTVTSAQKNPTAFYLCASSTHISYEQYFGPGTRLTVT.